The clone carrying this T cell receptor (beta chain) was counted at least ten times. Its antigen is undetermined. This record belongs to a study of blood T cells in healthy people across ages. The second PCR ran about 6 to 12 cycles with a sample-barcoded 5' primer and J-beta primers. Samples each returned at least 2.5 million CDR3-containing paired-end reads. TCRdb ran MiXCR on the 5' RACE reads and lists one entry per CDR3 protein. The data show some 800,000 distinct CDR3 sequences, around a quarter seen once. CDR3 length equals 14 residues. From germline, CDR1 is MDHEN and CDR2 SYDVKM. With V trimmed by 6 bases and J by 9 bases, 6 bases remained unmatched. Study-wide results and caveats: Measured against age, TCR beta diversity per million T cells decreased in a roughly linear manner. Long-lived donors exceeded aged donors in naive CD4+ cells and diversity.

These same data were also listed under a study on T cells of mothers and their children. Per that study: Several million TCR beta reads per child versus over 9 million per mother.

The specimen was blood. This receptor was taken from a boy aged 10-17 years in good health. This chain connects TRBV28 to TRBJ1-6; 9 bases are shared with TRBD1. The CDR3 spells CASRPGQGGSPLHF. The CDR3 coding sequence is TGTGCCAGCAGGCCGGGACAGGGAGGTTCACCCCTCCACTTT.